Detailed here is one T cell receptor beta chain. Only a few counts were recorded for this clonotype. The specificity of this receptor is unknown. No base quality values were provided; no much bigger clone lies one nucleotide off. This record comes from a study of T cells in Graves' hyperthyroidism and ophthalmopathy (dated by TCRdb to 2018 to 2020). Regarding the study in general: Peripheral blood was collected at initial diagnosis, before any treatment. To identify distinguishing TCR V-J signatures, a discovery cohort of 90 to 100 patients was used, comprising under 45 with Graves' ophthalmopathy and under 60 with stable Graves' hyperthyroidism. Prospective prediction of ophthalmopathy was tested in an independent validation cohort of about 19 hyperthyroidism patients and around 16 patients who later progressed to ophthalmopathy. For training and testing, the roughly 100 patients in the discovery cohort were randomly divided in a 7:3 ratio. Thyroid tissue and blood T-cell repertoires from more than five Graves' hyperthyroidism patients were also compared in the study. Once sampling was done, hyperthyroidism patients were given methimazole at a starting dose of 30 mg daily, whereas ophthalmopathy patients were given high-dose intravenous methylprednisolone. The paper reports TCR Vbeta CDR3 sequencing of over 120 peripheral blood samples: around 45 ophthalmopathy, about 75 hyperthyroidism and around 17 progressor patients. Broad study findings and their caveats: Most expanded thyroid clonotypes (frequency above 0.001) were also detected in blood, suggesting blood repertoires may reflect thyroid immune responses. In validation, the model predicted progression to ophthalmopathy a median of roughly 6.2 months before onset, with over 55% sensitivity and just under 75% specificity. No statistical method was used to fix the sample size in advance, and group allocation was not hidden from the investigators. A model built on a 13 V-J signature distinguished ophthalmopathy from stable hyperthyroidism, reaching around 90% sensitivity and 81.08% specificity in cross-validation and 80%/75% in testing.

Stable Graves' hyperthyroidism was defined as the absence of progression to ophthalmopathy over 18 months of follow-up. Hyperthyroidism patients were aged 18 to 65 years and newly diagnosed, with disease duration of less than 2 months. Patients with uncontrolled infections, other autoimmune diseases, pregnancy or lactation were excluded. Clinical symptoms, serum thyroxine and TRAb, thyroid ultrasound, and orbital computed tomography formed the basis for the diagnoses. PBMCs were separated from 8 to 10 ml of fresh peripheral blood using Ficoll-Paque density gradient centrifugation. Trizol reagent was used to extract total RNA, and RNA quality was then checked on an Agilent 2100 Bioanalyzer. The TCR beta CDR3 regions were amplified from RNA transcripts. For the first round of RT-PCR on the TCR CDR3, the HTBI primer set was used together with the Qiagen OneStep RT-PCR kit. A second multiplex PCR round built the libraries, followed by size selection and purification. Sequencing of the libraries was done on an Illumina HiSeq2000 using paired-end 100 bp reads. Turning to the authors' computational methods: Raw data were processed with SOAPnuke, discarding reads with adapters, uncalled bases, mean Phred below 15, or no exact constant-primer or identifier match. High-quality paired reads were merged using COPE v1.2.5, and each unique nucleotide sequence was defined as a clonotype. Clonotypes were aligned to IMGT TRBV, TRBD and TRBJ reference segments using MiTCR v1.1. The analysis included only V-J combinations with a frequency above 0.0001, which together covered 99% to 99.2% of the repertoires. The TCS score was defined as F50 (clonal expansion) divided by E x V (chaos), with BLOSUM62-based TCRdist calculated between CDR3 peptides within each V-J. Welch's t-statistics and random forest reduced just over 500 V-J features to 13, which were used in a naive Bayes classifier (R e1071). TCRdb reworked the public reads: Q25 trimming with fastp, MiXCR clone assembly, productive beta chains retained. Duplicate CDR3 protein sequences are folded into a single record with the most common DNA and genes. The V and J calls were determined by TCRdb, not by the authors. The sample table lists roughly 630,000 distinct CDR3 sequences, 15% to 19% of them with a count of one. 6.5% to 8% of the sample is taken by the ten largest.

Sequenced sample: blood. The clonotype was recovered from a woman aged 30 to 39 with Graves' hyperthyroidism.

The sequenced DNA is TGTGCCAGCAGTCTTTCGGACTATGAGCAGTTCTTC. It encodes CASSLSDYEQFF. The chain uses TRBV6-1 and TRBJ2-1, and TRBD2 may be the D gene, going by 5 matching bases. From cysteine to phenylalanine, the CDR3 is 12 amino acids long. The kept DNA is CDR3 alone, 36 bases in frame from the first base. V is clipped by 5 bases and J by 8 bases, and the sequence between their germline boundaries is 10 bases long. From a lookup of the germline V gene, CDR1 and CDR2 are MNHNS and SASEGT.